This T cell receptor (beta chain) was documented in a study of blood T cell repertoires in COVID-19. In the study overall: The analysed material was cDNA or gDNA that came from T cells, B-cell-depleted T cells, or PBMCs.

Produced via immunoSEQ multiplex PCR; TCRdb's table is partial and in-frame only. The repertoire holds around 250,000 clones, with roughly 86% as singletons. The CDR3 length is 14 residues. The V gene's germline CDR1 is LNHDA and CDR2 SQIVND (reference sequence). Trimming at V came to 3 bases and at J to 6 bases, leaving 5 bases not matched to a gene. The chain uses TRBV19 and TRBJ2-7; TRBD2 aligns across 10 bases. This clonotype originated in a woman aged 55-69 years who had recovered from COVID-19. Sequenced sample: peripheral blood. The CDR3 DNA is TGTGCCAGTAGTATGCTAGCGGGGGAGGTCGAGCAGTACTTC. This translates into CASSMLAGEVEQYF.